These 6 T cell receptor beta chains share one sample of origin, sequenced in a study of sequential checkpoint blockade in melanoma. Treatment noted: randomized to nivolumab then ipilimumab (arm A) or the reverse (arm B). The repertoire was sequenced with immunoSEQ multiplex PCR; TCRdb's copy has only in-frame clones and lacks some. The sample has approximately 8,400 clones; roughly 70% are singletons. This material consisted of CD8+ T cells sorted from blood (inferred from file names), taken from a patient given nivolumab and ipilimumab in sequence. Receptors originate from a human patient with melanoma. Some clones in this sample may be carry-over from other donors' samples.

The CDR3 coding sequence is TGTGCCAGCAGCCGGGGGGCGCAAGGCTACACCTTC. Translated, it gives CASSRGAQGYTF. The gene calls are TRBV11-2 and TRBJ1-2, with D perhaps matching TRBD1 (6 bases). V lost 5 bases to trimming and J lost 8 bases, with 12 bases between them. The germline V gene has CDR1 SGHAT and CDR2 FQNNGV. CDR3 length equals 12 residues.

This clone was seen more than once but under ten times. The V gene is TRBV14, the J gene TRBJ1-5; 9 bases match TRBD1. CDR1 SGHDN and CDR2 FVKESK come from the germline V gene. The CDR3 runs 13 residues. V was clipped by 6 bases and J by 10 bases; unmatched bases: 7. The DNA of the CDR3 is TGTGCCAGCAGTCCGACAGGGGGTTCCCCCCAGCATTTT. Translating it yields CASSPTGGSPQHF.

The rearrangement uses TRBV9 and TRBJ2-7; D is perhaps TRBD2 (6 bases). The CDR3 is 14 amino acids. The V gene lost 0 bases and the J gene lost 7 bases, with 14 bases spanning the gap. The germline V gene encodes CDR1 SGDLS and CDR2 YYNGEE. The CDR3, as DNA: TGTGCCAGCAGCGTAGACGGGGGTATGAGAGAGCAGTACTTC. Protein product: CASSVDGGMREQYF.

This clone has a handful of counts. This chain connects TRBV4-2 to TRBJ1-1, with TRBD1 matching over 7 bases. This CDR3 region has 17 residues. CDR1 is LGHNA, CDR2 YNFKEQ, per germline. Trimming at V came to 5 bases and at J to 4 bases, leaving 16 bases not matched to a gene. Here the CDR3 DNA reads TGTGCCAGCAGCACCCATGAGTACAGGGGTTTGGGCACTGAAGCTTTCTTT. Amino acids: CASSTHEYRGLGTEAFF.

This clone was detected only a few times. J is TRBJ1-2 and V is TRBV11-3; no clear D. The V end was cut by 2 bases, the J end by 5 bases, with 9 bases between. CDR1 and CDR2 from the germline V gene are SGHNT and YENEEA. The CDR3 loop spans 13 amino acids. CDR3 bases: TGTGCCAGCAGCTTAAATCCGGGTTATGGCTACACCTTC. Translating it yields CASSLNPGYGYTF.

The chain recombines TRBV5-6 with TRBJ1-5; tentatively, D is TRBD1 (5 bases). V gave up 4 bases and J gave up 5 bases, with 16 bases separating them. This CDR3 spans 15 amino acids. CDR1 and CDR2 (germline): SGHDT, YYEEEE. The CDR3 bases are TGTGCCAGCAGCGGACAAATAGCCACGGATCAGCCCCAGCATTTT. This gives the protein CASSGQIATDQPQHF.